These 26 T cell receptor beta chains were sequenced from one sample in a study of CD8 T cells in Susac syndrome. RNA was extracted with the RNeasy kit, and a quantity of roughly 0.5 to 1 ug was reverse transcribed using random hexamers. TCRdb processed the immunoSEQ multiplex PCR reads anew with MiXCR; each CDR3 protein has one entry. The sample consists of about 130,000 distinct CDR3 sequences, approximately 96% of them appearing once. Material for sequencing was CD4+ T cells from PBMCs. The receptors derive from a human donor in good health.

This clonotype was observed once. The chain links TRBV11-2 to TRBJ2-2; D may be TRBD1 (5 bases). V was cut by 5 bases and J by 3 bases, with 13 bases left in between. This CDR3 has 15 amino acids. CDR1 and CDR2 from the germline V gene are SGHAT and FQNNGV. The CDR3 loop is CASSPIKGYTGELFF. The CDR3 DNA reads TGTGCCAGCAGCCCAATAAAGGGGTACACCGGGGAGCTGTTTTTT.

The chain uses TRBV21-1 and TRBJ2-3. TRBV21-1 has pseudogene status. This CDR3 has 15 amino acids. CDR3 sequence reads: CASSKGGKNTDTQYF. DNA of the CDR3: TGTGCCAGCAGCAAGGGTGGTAAGAACACAGATACGCAGTATTTT.

A remark on this clonotype: Sequence at one end of the junction differs from germline and may be a read error. The V gene is TRBV4-1, the J gene TRBJ1-1; TRBD1 might be the D (5 bases). This CDR3 is built from 15 residues. The germline CDR1 and CDR2 sequences are MGHRA and YSYEKL. The CDR3 sequence: CASSQEGHRLVETFF. The DNA for the CDR3 is TGCGCCAGCAGCCAAGAGGGGCATCGTTTGGTTGAAACTTTCTTT.

The chain employs TRBV7-9 and TRBJ1-2; tentative D call: TRBD1 (6 bases). The CDR3 covers 12 residues. Germline V CDR1 and CDR2: SEHNR, FQNEAQ (reference sequence). V was clipped by 5 bases and J by 7 bases, with 11 bases between them. CDR3 DNA sequence: TGTGCCAGCAGCCTCGACAGGATTGGCTACACCTTC. Its protein product is CASSLDRIGYTF.

This sequence joins TRBV19 and TRBJ2-7, with 11 nucleotides matching TRBD2. CDR1 is LNHDA, CDR2 SQIVND, per germline (reference sequence). The CDR3 runs 15 residues. Germline trimming cut 4 bases from V and 1 base from J; bases unmatched to any gene: 3. The DNA of the CDR3 is TGTGCCAGTAGTACTATAGCGGGAGGGTCCTACGAGCAGTACTTC. Its translation is CASSTIAGGSYEQYF.

J is TRBJ2-3 and V is TRBV29-1, with 8 bases aligning to TRBD1. Germline V gene lookup returns CDR1 SQVTM and CDR2 ANQGSEA. V shed 7 bases and J 2 bases; nucleotides not matched to a gene: 8. The CDR3 has 14 amino acids. The CDR3 spells CSGFDRGSTDTQYF. In nucleotides, the CDR3 is TGCAGCGGGTTCGACAGGGGATCCACAGATACGCAGTATTTT.

This sequence joins TRBV10-3 and TRBJ2-1, with D perhaps matching TRBD1 (5 bases). Germline V gene lookup returns CDR1 ENHRY and CDR2 SYGVKD. The V gene lost 6 bases and the J gene lost 4 bases, with 16 bases spanning the gap. This CDR3 has 15 residues. The CDR3 nucleotides read TGTGCCATCAGCCCGCGTCAGACAGAATACAATGAGCAGTTCTTC. This sequence encodes CAISPRQTEYNEQFF.

The chain couples TRBV10-3 to TRBJ1-2, with D maybe TRBD1 (6 bases). The CDR3 has 14 amino acids. The germline V gene has CDR1 ENHRY and CDR2 SYGVKD. The V gene lost 6 bases and the J gene lost 4 bases, with 15 bases spanning the gap. In nucleotides, the CDR3 is TGTGCCATCAGGGACAGTAGACACCCCTATGGCTACACCTTC. Amino acids: CAIRDSRHPYGYTF.

The chain is built from TRBV6-2 or TRBV6-3 and TRBJ1-1; D is uncertain. CDR1 and CDR2 (germline): MNHEY, SVGEGT. CDR3 length: 12 amino acids. V shed 7 bases and J shed 4 bases, with 10 bases lying between them. CDR3 DNA: TGTGCCAGCAACGAGAGAAGCACTGAAGCTTTCTTT. This translates into CASNERSTEAFF.

The rearrangement joins TRBV24-1 to TRBJ2-3; either TRBD1 or TRBD2 may fit D (5 bases each). CDR1 KGHDR and CDR2 SFDVKD come from the germline V gene. The CDR3 contains 14 residues. Trimming took off 2 bases at V and 1 base at J, with 6 bases between the two ends. CDR3 amino acids: CATSDSGRTDTQYF. CDR3 sequence (DNA): TGTGCCACCAGTGATTCGGGACGCACAGATACGCAGTATTTT.

This clonotype was seen just once. The chain uses TRBV6-2 or TRBV6-3 and TRBJ2-1; maybe TRBD2 (6 bases). V dropped 5 bases and J dropped 8 bases, with 22 bases sitting between them. Germline-derived CDR1 and CDR2 are MNHEY and SVGEGT. CDR3 length equals 16 residues. CDR3 DNA sequence: TGTGCCAGCAGTCAGGGACTTTGGGAAAGGGATGATGAGCAGTTCTTC. This encodes CASSQGLWERDDEQFF.

This chain joins TRBV3-1 and TRBJ2-7, with a weak D call TRBD1 (6 bases). CDR3 length: 17 amino acids. Germline CDR1 LGHDT, CDR2 YNNKEL (reference sequence). Trimming removed 4 bases at V and 0 bases at J, with 19 bases between. CDR3 region: CASSRGGHQLLSYEQYF. For the CDR3, the DNA is TGTGCCAGCAGCCGTGGGGGACACCAACTTCTCTCCTACGAGCAGTACTTC.

This chain joins TRBV10-2 and TRBJ2-2; TRBD2 aligns across 11 bases. Germline values: CDR1 WSHSY, CDR2 SAAADI. Trimming cost V 3 bases and J 7 bases; bases outside gene matches: 4. This CDR3 comprises 15 residues. This CDR3 is CASSEVAGGGGELFF. As DNA, the CDR3 is TGCGCCAGCAGTGAAGTAGCGGGAGGGGGCGGGGAGCTGTTTTTT.

The J gene is TRBJ1-2, the V gene TRBV7-2, with unresolved D. Trimming took 5 bases from V and 2 from J, leaving 12 bases between them. This CDR3 has 14 residues. Looked up from germline, CDR1 is SGHTA and CDR2 is FQGNSA. The CDR3 is CASSPPQSNYGYTF. DNA of the CDR3: TGTGCCAGCAGCCCCCCCCAGTCCAACTATGGCTACACCTTC. The entire variable domain, with the rest obtained from reference TRBV7-2 and TRBJ1-2, is as follows: GAGVSQSPSNKVTEKGKDVELRCDPISGHTALYWYRQSLGQGLEFLIYFQGNSAPDKSGLPSDRFSAERTGGSVSTLTIQRTQQEDSAVYLCASSPPQSNYGYTFGSGTRLTVV.

This clonotype was observed a single time. The V call is TRBV19, the J call TRBJ1-5, with 7 bases aligning to TRBD1. Looked up from germline, CDR1 is LNHDA and CDR2 is SQIVND (reference sequence). Trimming cost V 6 bases and J 1 base; bases outside gene matches: 9. CDR3 length: 16 residues. CDR3 DNA sequence: TGTGCCAGTAGGAGTCAGGGACAGAAAAGCAATCAGCCCCAGCATTTT. Amino acid sequence: CASRSQGQKSNQPQHF.

The chain carries TRBV23-1 and TRBJ1-5; a weak D match, TRBD1 (5 bases). TRBV23-1 is annotated as an ORF whose role is uncertain. V was cut by 2 bases and J by 1 base, with 12 bases left in between. This CDR3 contains 16 residues. The chain's CDR3 is CASSQRCRDSNQPQHF. The DNA for the CDR3 is TGCGCCAGCAGTCAAAGGTGCCGGGACAGCAATCAGCCCCAGCATTTT.

V is TRBV29-1 and J is TRBJ2-7; no definite D call. From germline, CDR1 is SQVTM and CDR2 ANQGSEA. Trimming shortened V by 4 bases and J by 2 bases, and 12 bases separated the two germline ends. The CDR3 extends over 13 amino acids. CDR3 protein: CSVVLNPTYEQYF. Written as DNA, the CDR3 is TGCAGCGTTGTCTTAAACCCCACCTACGAGCAGTACTTC.

V usage is TRBV19 and J usage is TRBJ2-5; D is uncertain. Trimming took off 5 bases at V and 4 bases at J, with 8 bases between the two ends. Germline CDR1 is LNHDA and CDR2 is SQIVND (reference sequence). CDR3 length: 12 residues. CDR3: CASSSRRETQYF. The CDR3 nucleotides are TGTGCCAGTAGTTCTCGGCGAGAGACCCAGTACTTC.

The CDR3 here is CASSRTRSSYEQYF. The CDR3 DNA is TGTGCCAGCTCGCGGACTAGGAGCTCCTACGAGCAGTACTTC. The chain employs TRBV18 and TRBJ2-7; TRBD2 aligns across 7 bases. The germline gives CDR1 KGHSH, CDR2 LQKENI. The ends lost 6 bases at V and 0 bases at J; junction bases unmatched: 5. The CDR3 totals 14 residues.

The V and J genes are TRBV16 and TRBJ1-1; D is unclear. The germline CDR1 and CDR2 sequences are KGHSY and FQNENV. The CDR3 consists of 13 residues. V was cut by 2 bases and J by 1 base, with 5 bases left in between. Here the CDR3 reads CASSQTGNTEAFF. CDR3 sequence (DNA): TGTGCCAGCAGCCAAACGGGGAACACTGAAGCTTTCTTT.

This clonotype was seen once. The chain links TRBV7-9 to TRBJ1-2; 8 bases are a match to TRBD1. CDR3 length: 13 residues. CDR1 SEHNR and CDR2 FQNEAQ come from the germline V gene (reference sequence). J gave up 8 bases and V 4 bases, and 6 bases lay outside the gene matches. Here the CDR3 reads CASSSDRGRGYTF. CDR3 nucleotide sequence: TGTGCCAGCAGCTCTGACAGGGGCCGGGGCTACACCTTC. Filled out from reference TRBV7-9 and TRBJ1-2, the complete variable domain reads DTGVSQNPRHKITKRGQNVTFRCDPISEHNRLYWYRQTLGQGPEFLTYFQNEAQLEKSRLLSDRFSAERPKGSFSTLEIQRTEQGDSAMYLCASSSDRGRGYTFGSGTRLTVV.

V and J are TRBV3-1 and TRBJ2-7; 8 positions agree with TRBD1. The CDR3 spans 16 residues. V dropped 1 base and J dropped 3; count of bases not matched to a gene: 8. Per germline, CDR1 LGHDT and CDR2 YNNKEL (reference sequence). The CDR3, as DNA: TGTGCCAGCAGCCAAGGGGGTTCAGGACAGGGCTACGAGCAGTACTTC. Residues: CASSQGGSGQGYEQYF.

CDR3 residues: CSASGDSPDEQYF. The CDR3 DNA reads TGCAGTGCTAGTGGGGACAGCCCCGACGAGCAGTACTTC. The V and J genes are TRBV20-1 and TRBJ2-7; 7 bases match TRBD1. Germline assignment: CDR1 DFQATT and CDR2 SNEGSKA (reference sequence). The CDR3 covers 13 residues. Trimming cost V 3 bases and J 5 bases; bases outside gene matches: 7.

This chain links TRBV29-1 with TRBJ2-3, with unresolved D. From germline, CDR1 is SQVTM and CDR2 ANQGSEA. This CDR3 has 11 residues. V gave up 2 bases and J gave up 5 bases, with 5 bases separating them. CDR3 sequence (DNA): TGCAGCGTTGAACAAGAAGATACGCAGTATTTT. The encoded protein is CSVEQEDTQYF.

The chain links TRBV4-1 to TRBJ2-1; tentative D call: TRBD1 (6 bases). Germline V lookup: CDR1 MGHRA, CDR2 YSYEKL. Trimming left V 2 bases short and J 5 bases short, with 19 bases between. This CDR3 contains 17 residues. The DNA for the CDR3 is TGCGCCAGCAGCCAATCCCGGTGGACCCCAGGGGACAATGAGCAGTTCTTC. This codes for CASSQSRWTPGDNEQFF.

The V and J genes are TRBV19 and TRBJ2-7, with D possibly being TRBD1 (7 bases). Trimming pared 1 base from V and 0 bases from J, leaving 16 bases between. The germline gives CDR1 LNHDA, CDR2 SQIVND (reference sequence). The CDR3 sequence is 17 residues long. This chain's CDR3 is CASSIAGDSVGSYEQYF. The CDR3 DNA reads as TGTGCCAGTAGTATAGCGGGGGACAGCGTGGGCTCCTACGAGCAGTACTTC.